Presented here are 10 T cell receptor beta chains from one specimen sequenced in a study of control samples from healthy donors and cancer patients (dated by TCRdb to the early 2020s). Library creation used the immunoSEQ multiplex PCR assay. TCRdb holds this immuneACCESS table with in-frame rearrangements only. Some clones are missing; in checked studies, unresolved V genes explain under half, and the rest has no known cause. The sample table shows 84,000 or so clones, and roughly 91% are seen once. Clones ranked in the top ten supply around a sixth of the sample. The sample taken for sequencing was blood. These receptors were taken from a man aged 30 to 39 in good health.

This chain links TRBV6-2 or TRBV6-3 with TRBJ1-5, with TRBD1 matching 10 bases. V trimming: 6 bases; J trimming: 2 bases; junction bases outside the gene matches: 7. Per germline, CDR1 MNHEY and CDR2 SVGEGT. The CDR3 consists of 16 residues. The CDR3 here is CASSRDRGIGNQPQHF. The CDR3 DNA reads as TGTGCCAGCAGCCGGGACAGGGGAATTGGCAATCAGCCCCAGCATTTT.

The rearrangement joins TRBV6-6 to TRBJ2-1; D unresolved. Germline loops: CDR1 MNHNY, CDR2 SVGAGI (reference sequence). The CDR3 contains 12 residues. The ends were cut back, 6 bases at V and 10 bases at J, with 13 bases in the middle. The DNA of the CDR3 is TGTGCCAGCAGGGACGGCCATGACGAGCAGTTCTTC. Translated, it gives CASRDGHDEQFF.

The chain joins TRBV5-1 to TRBJ1-6; 9 bases agree with TRBD1. This CDR3 is 15 amino acids long. Germline lookup yields CDR1 SGHRS and CDR2 YFSETQ. V trimming: 7 bases; J trimming: 8 bases; junction bases outside the gene matches: 10. The CDR3 nucleotides are TGCGCCAGCGGACAGGGGTCGTATGGGGATTCACCCCTCCACTTT. Protein sequence: CASGQGSYGDSPLHF.

The rearrangement joins TRBV5-1 to TRBJ2-7, with D unclear. The germline gives CDR1 SGHRS, CDR2 YFSETQ. Between the trimmed V and J ends, which lost 0 bases and 0 bases, there was a span of 13 bases. CDR3 length: 16 amino acids. The DNA for the CDR3 is TGCGCCAGCAGCTTGGCCGCGATTCCGTCCTCCTACGAGCAGTACTTC. It is translated as CASSLAAIPSSYEQYF.

The chain is built from TRBV9 and TRBJ2-1, with D unclear. Germline V gene data show CDR1 as SGDLS and CDR2 as YYNGEE. V lost 0 bases and J 8 bases, leaving 9 bases between the germline ends. This CDR3 has 13 residues. CDR3 loop: CASSVGNADEQFF. The CDR3 region has the DNA TGTGCCAGCAGCGTAGGTAACGCCGATGAGCAGTTCTTC.

J is TRBJ1-2 and V is TRBV13; 7 bases align to TRBD1. The CDR3 consists of 15 residues. J gave up 4 bases and V 4 bases, and 9 bases lay outside the gene matches. Germline loops: CDR1 PRHDT, CDR2 FYEKMQ (reference sequence). CDR3 amino acids: CASSSGQHSTYGYTF. The CDR3 DNA sequence: TGTGCCAGCAGCTCGGGACAGCACTCCACCTATGGCTACACCTTC.

The rearrangement links TRBV10-3 to TRBJ2-3; possible D gene TRBD1, 5 bases. V gave up 6 bases and J gave up 6 bases, with 16 bases separating them. The CDR3 has 14 amino acids. Per germline, CDR1 ENHRY and CDR2 SYGVKD. The chain's CDR3 is CAIRPGQGADTQYF. CDR3 DNA sequence: TGTGCCATCAGGCCGGGCCAAGGGGCCGATACGCAGTATTTT.

The chain uses TRBV6-4 and TRBJ2-2; TRBD2 agrees at 11 bases. Germline V gene data show CDR1 as MRHNA and CDR2 as SNTAGT. The CDR3 loop spans 15 amino acids. The junction had 4 bases not matched to a gene; V was cut back by 7 bases and J by 3 bases. The CDR3 bases are TGTGCCAGCAAAACGACTAGCGGGGACACCGGGGAGCTGTTTTTT. Protein product: CASKTTSGDTGELFF.

The chain links TRBV6-1 to TRBJ1-2; TRBD1 aligns across 7 bases. The CDR3 has 14 residues. Germline trimming cut 2 bases from V and 6 bases from J; bases unmatched to any gene: 6. Germline values: CDR1 MNHNS, CDR2 SASEGT. The CDR3 DNA reads as TGTGCCAGCAGTGAATCTCAGGGGGGAAATGGCTACACCTTC. This gives the protein CASSESQGGNGYTF.

V and J are TRBV20-1 and TRBJ1-1; possibly TRBD1 for D (5 bases). There are 12 residues in the CDR3. The V gene lost 3 bases and the J gene lost 5 bases, with 10 bases spanning the gap. Germline V gene sequence: CDR1 DFQATT, CDR2 SNEGSKA (reference sequence). The CDR3 nucleotides read TGCAGTGCTAGTCGCGGGGGGACTGAAGCTTTCTTT. Protein: CSASRGGTEAFF.